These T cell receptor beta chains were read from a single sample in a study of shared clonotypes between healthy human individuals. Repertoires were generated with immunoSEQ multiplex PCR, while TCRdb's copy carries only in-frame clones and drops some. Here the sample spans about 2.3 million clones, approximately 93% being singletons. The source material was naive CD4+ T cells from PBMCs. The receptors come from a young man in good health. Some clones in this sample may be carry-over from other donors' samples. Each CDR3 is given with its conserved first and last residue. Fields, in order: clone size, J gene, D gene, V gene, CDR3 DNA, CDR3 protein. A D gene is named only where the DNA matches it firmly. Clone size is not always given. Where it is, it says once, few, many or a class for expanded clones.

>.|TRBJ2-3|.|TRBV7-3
TGTGCCAGCAGCTTAGGCCAGGGTAGCACAGATACGCAGTATTTT
CASSLGQGSTDTQYF
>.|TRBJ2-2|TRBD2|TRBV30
TGTGCCTGGAGGAAAGCGGGGAGTCTTGGCGGGGAGCTGTTTTTT
CAWRKAGSLGGELFF
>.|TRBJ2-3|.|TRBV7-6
TGTGCCAGCAGCTGGCTCCCGGGGTTAGATACGCAGTATTTT
CASSWLPGLDTQYF
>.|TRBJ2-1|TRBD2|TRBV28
TGTGCCAGCAGTTTAATTGCGACTAGCGCGACAGATGAGCAGTTCTTC
CASSLIATSATDEQFF
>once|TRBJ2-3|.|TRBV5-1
TGCGCCAGCAGCCTCGGGACCCGGCTCCCGGATACGCAGTATTTT
CASSLGTRLPDTQYF
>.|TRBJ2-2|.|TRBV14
TGTGCCAGCAGCCAAGGTTTCGGCACCGGGGAGCTGTTTTTT
CASSQGFGTGELFF
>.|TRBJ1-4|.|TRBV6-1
TGTGCCAGCAGTTTCCAGGGGAGCGCGCCCGAAAAACTGTTTTTT
CASSFQGSAPEKLFF
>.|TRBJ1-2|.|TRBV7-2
TGTGCCAGCAGCTTAGCTCAGAGTTATGGCTACACCTTC
CASSLAQSYGYTF
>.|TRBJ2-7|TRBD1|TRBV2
TGTGCCAGCACTCCGACAGGGGGGTACGAGCAGTACTTC
CASTPTGGYEQYF
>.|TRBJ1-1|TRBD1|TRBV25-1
TGTGCCAGCAGTGAACCCGGGACAGGACTCGGTGAAGCTTTCTTT
CASSEPGTGLGEAFF
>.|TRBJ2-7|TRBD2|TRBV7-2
TGTGCCAGCAGCTCTGAAGCGGGAGGGCTATACGAGCAGTACTTC
CASSSEAGGLYEQYF
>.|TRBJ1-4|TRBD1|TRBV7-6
TGTGCCAGCAGCCGTCGGACAGGGCCTAATGAAAAACTGTTTTTT
CASSRRTGPNEKLFF
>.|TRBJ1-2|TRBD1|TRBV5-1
TGCGCCAGCAGCAATCTGACAGGGTATTACTTC
CASSNLTGYYF
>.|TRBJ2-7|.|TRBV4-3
TGCGCCAGCAGCCAGTCCTCTGGTCGGGGGCACGAGCAGTACTTC
CASSQSSGRGHEQYF
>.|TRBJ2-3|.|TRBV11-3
TGTGCCAGCAGCCCCGAGCGGACAGATACGCAGTATTTT
CASSPERTDTQYF
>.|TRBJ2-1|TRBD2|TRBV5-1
TGCGCCAGCAGCTTGGGGACTAGCGGGGCTTTCTACAATGAGCAGTTCTTC
CASSLGTSGAFYNEQFF
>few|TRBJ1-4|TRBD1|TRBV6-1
TGTGCCAGCAGTGCCTCCGGGACAGGATTGACAAAACTGTTTTTT
CASSASGTGLTKLFF
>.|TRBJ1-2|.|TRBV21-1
TGTGCCAGCAGCAAAGAGTGGACATCATATGGCTACACCTTC
CASSKEWTSYGYTF
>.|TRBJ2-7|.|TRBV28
TGTGCCAGCGGTCGGCGGGGGCAGTTATCCTACGAGCAGTACTTC
CASGRRGQLSYEQYF
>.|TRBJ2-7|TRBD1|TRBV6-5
TGTGCCAGCAGTTACTCGGGACAGGGGGGTTCCTACGAGCAGTACTTC
CASSYSGQGGSYEQYF
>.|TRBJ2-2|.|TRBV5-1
TGCGCCAGCAGCCCTAGGGGGGACACGAACACCGGGGAGCTGTTTTTT
CASSPRGDTNTGELFF
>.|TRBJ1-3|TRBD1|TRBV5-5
TGTGCCAGCAGCTTGTACTTGGGACAGGGGGAATTATACTCTGGAAACACCATATATTTT
CASSLYLGQGELYSGNTIYF
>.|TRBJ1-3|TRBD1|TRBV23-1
TGCGCCAGCAGTATAAAACAGGGGGGGGTATCCTCTGGAAACACCATATATTTT
CASSIKQGGVSSGNTIYF
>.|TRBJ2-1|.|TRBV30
TGTGCCTGGAGCGTAAAGTCCCGGGGTGGGCAAGATGAGCAGTTCTTC
CAWSVKSRGGQDEQFF
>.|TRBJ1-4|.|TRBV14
TGTGCCAGCAGCCAAGCCCAGGGGCTGTACATTGGAAAACTGTTTTTT
CASSQAQGLYIGKLFF
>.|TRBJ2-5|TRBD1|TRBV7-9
TGTGCCAGCAGCCAATGGACAGGTCCCCAAGAGACCCAGTACTTC
CASSQWTGPQETQYF
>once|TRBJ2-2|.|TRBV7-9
TGTGCCAGCAGCTTACAGGCGGTGGACACCGGGGAGCTGTTTTTT
CASSLQAVDTGELFF
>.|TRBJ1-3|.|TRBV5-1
TGCGCCAGCAGCCAGAGAAACACCATATATTTT
CASSQRNTIYF
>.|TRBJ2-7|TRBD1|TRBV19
TGTGCCAGTAGCCCGGGACAGGGGACTTACGAGCAGTACTTC
CASSPGQGTYEQYF
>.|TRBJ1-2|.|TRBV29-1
TGCAGCGTCCGGGAGCAGGGTGGGGGCTACACCTTC
CSVREQGGGYTF
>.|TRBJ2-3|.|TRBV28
TGTGCCAGCAGTTTGGGGTCCACAGATACGCAGTATTTT
CASSLGSTDTQYF
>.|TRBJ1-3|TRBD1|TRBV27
TGTGCCAGCAGAGGGACAGGTGGAAACACCATATATTTT
CASRGTGGNTIYF
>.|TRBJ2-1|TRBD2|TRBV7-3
TGTGCCAGCAGCTTGGGACTAGCGGAATACAATGAGCAGTTCTTC
CASSLGLAEYNEQFF
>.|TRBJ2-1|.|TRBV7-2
TGTGCCAGCAGCTTAGGGGCGAGATCCTACAATGAGCAGTTCTTC
CASSLGARSYNEQFF
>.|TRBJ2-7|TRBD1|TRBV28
TGTGCCAGCAGCCTCATGATAGGGACAGGCCCCTACGAGCAGTACTTC
CASSLMIGTGPYEQYF
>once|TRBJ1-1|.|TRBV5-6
TGTGCCAGCAGCTTGAGCCCCATACGTTCTGAAGCTTTCTTT
CASSLSPIRSEAFF
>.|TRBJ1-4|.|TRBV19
TGTGCCAGTAGTATAGCCGGGGGTTTCGATGAAAAACTGTTTTTT
CASSIAGGFDEKLFF
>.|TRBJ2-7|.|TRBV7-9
TGTGCCAGCAGCTCGAACAGGGACCCCTACGAGCAGTACTTC
CASSSNRDPYEQYF
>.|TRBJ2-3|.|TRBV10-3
TGTGCCATCAGTGAGTCGGTAGATACGCAGTATTTT
CAISESVDTQYF
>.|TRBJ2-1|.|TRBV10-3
TGTGCCATCAGTGAGAATCTTCGGGATTACAATGAGCAGTTCTTC
CAISENLRDYNEQFF
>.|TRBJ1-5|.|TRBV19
TGTGCCACCCATGGGCCGTCTAGCAATCAGCCCCAGCATTTT
CATHGPSSNQPQHF
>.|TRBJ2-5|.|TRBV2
TGTGCCAGCAGTGAGGGGCGCGTAGAGACCCAGTACTTC
CASSEGRVETQYF
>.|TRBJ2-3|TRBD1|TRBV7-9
TGTGCCAGCAGAACCGGGCCAGGGGGAGATACGCAGTATTTT
CASRTGPGGDTQYF
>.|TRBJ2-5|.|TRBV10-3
TGTGCCATCAGTGGGAGCATGGGACTCCTTGGTGGGGAGACCCAGTACTTC
CAISGSMGLLGGETQYF
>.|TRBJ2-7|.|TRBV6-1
TGTGCCAGCAGTGTCGGGGAATTCTACGAGCAGTACTTC
CASSVGEFYEQYF
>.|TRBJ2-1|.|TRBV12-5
TGTGCTAGTGGTTCAAGTGCCCGAAATGAGCAGTTCTTC
CASGSSARNEQFF
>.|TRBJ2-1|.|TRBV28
TGTGCCAGCAGTTTTGAACAGTTATCCTACAATGAGCAGTTCTTC
CASSFEQLSYNEQFF